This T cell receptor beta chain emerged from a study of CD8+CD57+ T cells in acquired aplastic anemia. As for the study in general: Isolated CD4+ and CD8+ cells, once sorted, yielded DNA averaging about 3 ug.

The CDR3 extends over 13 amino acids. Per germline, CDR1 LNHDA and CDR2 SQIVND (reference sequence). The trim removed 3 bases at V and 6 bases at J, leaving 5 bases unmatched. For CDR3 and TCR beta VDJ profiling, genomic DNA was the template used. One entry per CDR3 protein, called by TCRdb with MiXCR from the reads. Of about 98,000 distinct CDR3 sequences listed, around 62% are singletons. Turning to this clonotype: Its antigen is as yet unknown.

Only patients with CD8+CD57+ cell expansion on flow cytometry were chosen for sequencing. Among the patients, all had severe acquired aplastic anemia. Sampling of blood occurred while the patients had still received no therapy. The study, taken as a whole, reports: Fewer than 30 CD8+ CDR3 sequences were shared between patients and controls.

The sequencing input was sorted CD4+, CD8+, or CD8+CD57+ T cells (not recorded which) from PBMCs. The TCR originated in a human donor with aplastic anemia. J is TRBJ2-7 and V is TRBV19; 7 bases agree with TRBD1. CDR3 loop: CASSMTGSGEQYF. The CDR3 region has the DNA TGTGCCAGTAGTATGACAGGGTCGGGCGAGCAGTACTTC.